The present T cell receptor beta chain was sequenced within a study of OX40 agonist ivuxolimab in advanced cancers. Study-level points and caveats: Expanded clones were, on average, more numerous in CD8+ T cells than in CD4+.

V lost 4 bases and J lost 9, with 10 bases in between. The length of the CDR3 is 11 residues. Germline loops: CDR1 MNHNS, CDR2 SASEGT. Sequenced by immunoSEQ multiplex PCR; TCRdb stores in-frame clones only, minus some. The sample includes 26,000 or so clones, about 88% of them seen just once. On this clone itself: Its target is unknown.

The source is an adult with an advanced solid tumor such as melanoma, head and neck, liver or kidney cancer. The sample consisted of CD4+ or CD8+ T cells sorted from blood, taken in a trial of the OX40 agonist ivuxolimab. The genes are TRBV6-1 and TRBJ2-7; D may be TRBD1 (5 bases). The CDR3 DNA reads as TGTGCCAGCAGTGGGGGCTTACTGCAGTACTTC. Translating gives CASSGGLLQYF.